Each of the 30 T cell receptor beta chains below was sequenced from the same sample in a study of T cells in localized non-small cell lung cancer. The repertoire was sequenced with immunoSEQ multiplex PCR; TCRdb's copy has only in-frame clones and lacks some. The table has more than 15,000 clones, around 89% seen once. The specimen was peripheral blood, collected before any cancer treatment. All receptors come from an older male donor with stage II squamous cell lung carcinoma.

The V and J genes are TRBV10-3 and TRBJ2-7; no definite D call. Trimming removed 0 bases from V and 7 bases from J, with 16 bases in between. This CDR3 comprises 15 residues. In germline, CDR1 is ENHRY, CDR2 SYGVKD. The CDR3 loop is CAISESTASLGEQYF. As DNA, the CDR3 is TGTGCCATCAGTGAGTCAACAGCTTCGTTGGGGGAGCAGTACTTC.

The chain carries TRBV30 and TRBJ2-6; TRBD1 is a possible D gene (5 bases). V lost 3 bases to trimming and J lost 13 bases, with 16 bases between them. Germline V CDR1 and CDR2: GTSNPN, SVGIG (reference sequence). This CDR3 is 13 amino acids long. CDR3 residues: CAWSMSTDRVLTF. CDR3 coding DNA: TGTGCCTGGAGCATGTCGACAGACCGTGTCCTGACTTTC.

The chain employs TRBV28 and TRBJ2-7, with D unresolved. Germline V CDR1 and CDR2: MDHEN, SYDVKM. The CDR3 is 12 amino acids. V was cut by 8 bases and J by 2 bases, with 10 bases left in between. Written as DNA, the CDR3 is TGTGCCAGCGCCTGGACCCCCTACGAGCAGTACTTC. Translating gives CASAWTPYEQYF. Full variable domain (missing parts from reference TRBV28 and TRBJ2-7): DVKVTQSSRYLVKRTGEKVFLECVQDMDHENMFWYRQDPGLGLRLIYFSYDVKMKEKGDIPEGYSVSREKKERFSLILESASTNQTSMYLCASAWTPYEQYFGPGTRLTVT.

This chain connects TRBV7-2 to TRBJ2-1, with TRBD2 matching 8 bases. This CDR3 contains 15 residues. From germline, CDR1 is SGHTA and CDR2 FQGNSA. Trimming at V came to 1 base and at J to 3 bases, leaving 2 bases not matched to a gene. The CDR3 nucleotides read TGTGCCAGCAGCTTAGGTAGCGGGGACTACAATGAGCAGTTCTTC. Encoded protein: CASSLGSGDYNEQFF. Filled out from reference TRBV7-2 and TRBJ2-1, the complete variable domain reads GAGVSQSPSNKVTEKGKDVELRCDPISGHTALYWYRQSLGQGLEFLIYFQGNSAPDKSGLPSDRFSAERTGGSVSTLTIQRTQQEDSAVYLCASSLGSGDYNEQFFGPGTRLTVL.

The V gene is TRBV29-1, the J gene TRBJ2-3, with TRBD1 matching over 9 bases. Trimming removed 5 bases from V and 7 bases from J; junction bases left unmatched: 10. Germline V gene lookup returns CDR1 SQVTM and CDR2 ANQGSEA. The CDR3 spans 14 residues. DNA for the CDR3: TGCAGCGTTCTACCGGGACAGGGAAGTCATACGCAGTATTTT. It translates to CSVLPGQGSHTQYF.

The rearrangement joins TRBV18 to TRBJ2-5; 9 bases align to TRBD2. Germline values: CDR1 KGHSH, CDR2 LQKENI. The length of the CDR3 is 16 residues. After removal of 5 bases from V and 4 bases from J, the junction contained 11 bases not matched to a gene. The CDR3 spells CASSRLAEFGGETQYF. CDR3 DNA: TGTGCCAGCTCAAGACTAGCGGAGTTTGGCGGAGAGACCCAGTACTTC.

In DNA, the CDR3 is TGCGCCAGCAGCCAAGACAGGGGCCAAGAGACCCAGTACTTC. The encoded protein is CASSQDRGQETQYF. The chain links TRBV4-1 to TRBJ2-5; D possibly corresponds to TRBD1 (6 bases). There are 14 residues in the CDR3. Trimming pared 0 bases from V and 1 base from J, leaving 6 bases between. Germline-derived CDR1 and CDR2 are MGHRA and YSYEKL.

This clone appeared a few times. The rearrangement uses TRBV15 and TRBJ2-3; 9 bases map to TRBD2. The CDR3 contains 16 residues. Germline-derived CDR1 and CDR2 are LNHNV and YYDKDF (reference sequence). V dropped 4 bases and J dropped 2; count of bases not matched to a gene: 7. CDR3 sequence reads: CATSTELAGYTDTQYF. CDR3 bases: TGTGCCACCAGCACGGAGCTAGCGGGGTACACAGATACGCAGTATTTT.

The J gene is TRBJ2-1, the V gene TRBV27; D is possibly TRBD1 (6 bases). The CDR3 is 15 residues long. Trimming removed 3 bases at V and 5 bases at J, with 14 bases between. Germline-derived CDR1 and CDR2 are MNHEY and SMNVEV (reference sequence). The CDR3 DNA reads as TGTGCCAGCAGTTTGGGGGCCCCCAGCCACAATGAGCAGTTCTTC. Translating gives CASSLGAPSHNEQFF.

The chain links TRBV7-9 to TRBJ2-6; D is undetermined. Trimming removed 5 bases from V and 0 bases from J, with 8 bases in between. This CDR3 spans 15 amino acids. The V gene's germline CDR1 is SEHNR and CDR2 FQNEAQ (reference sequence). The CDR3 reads CASSLKSSGANVLTF. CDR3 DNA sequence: TGTGCCAGCAGCCTTAAGAGCTCTGGGGCCAACGTCCTGACTTTC.

CDR3 sequence: CASSYSDRGTYEQYF. CDR3 DNA sequence: TGTGCCAGCAGTTATTCCGACAGGGGGACGTACGAGCAGTACTTC. The chain links TRBV6-5 to TRBJ2-7, with 9 bases identical to TRBD1. The CDR3 is 15 amino acids. V was clipped by 3 bases and J by 4 bases; unmatched bases: 7. CDR1 and CDR2 (germline): MNHEY, SVGAGI.

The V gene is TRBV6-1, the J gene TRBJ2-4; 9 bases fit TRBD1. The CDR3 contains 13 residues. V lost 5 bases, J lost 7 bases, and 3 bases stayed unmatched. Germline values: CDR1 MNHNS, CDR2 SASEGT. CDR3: CASSKGQGNIQYF. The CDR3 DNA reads TGTGCCAGCAGTAAGGGACAGGGCAACATTCAGTACTTC.

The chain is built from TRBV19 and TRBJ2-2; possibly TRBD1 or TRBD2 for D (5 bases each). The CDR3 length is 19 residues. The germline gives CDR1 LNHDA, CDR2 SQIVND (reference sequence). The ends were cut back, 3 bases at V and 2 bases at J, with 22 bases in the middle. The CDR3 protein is CASSIDRDGETLNTGELFF. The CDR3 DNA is TGTGCCAGTAGTATCGACCGGGACGGAGAGACCCTTAACACCGGGGAGCTGTTTTTT.

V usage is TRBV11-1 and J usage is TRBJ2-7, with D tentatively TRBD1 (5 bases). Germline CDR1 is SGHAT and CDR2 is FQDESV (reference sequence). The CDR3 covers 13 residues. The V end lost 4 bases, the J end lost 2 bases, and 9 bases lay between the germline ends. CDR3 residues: CASSSTDTYEQYF. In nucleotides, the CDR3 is TGTGCCAGCAGCTCGACAGATACCTACGAGCAGTACTTC.

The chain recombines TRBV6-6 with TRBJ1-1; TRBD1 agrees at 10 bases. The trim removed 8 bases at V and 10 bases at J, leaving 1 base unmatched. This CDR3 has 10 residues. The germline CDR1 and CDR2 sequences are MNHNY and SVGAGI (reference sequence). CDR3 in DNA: TGTGCCAGCTGGGACAGGGGAGCTTTCTTT. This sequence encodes CASWDRGAFF.

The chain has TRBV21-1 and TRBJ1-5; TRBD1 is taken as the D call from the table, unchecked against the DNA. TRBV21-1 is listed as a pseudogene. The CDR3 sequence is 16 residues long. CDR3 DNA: TGTGCCAGCAGCAAAGGGGGACAGGTGGTGGGGCAGCCCCAGCATTTT. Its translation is CASSKGGQVVGQPQHF.

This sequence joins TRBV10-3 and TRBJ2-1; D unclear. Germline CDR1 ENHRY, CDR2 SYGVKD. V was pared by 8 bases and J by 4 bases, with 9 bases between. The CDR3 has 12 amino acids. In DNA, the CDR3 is TGTGCCATCGCTGAGAGATACAATGAGCAGTTCTTC. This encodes CAIAERYNEQFF.

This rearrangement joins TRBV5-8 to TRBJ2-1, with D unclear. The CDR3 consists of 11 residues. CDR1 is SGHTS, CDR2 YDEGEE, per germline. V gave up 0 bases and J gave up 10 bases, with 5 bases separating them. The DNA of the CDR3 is TGTGCCAGCAGCTTGGTAAGGGAGCAGTTCTTC. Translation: CASSLVREQFF.

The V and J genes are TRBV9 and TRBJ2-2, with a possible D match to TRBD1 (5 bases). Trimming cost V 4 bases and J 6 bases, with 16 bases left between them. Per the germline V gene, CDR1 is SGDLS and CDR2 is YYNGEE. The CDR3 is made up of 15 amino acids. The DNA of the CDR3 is TGTGCCAGCAGCACCAGGGATCTGGGTTCCGGGGAGCTGTTTTTT. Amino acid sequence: CASSTRDLGSGELFF.

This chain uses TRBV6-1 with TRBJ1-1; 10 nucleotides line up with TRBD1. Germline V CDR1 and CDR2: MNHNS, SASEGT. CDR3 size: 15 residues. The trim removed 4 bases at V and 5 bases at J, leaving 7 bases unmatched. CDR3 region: CASSVSGTGETEAFF. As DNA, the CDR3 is TGTGCCAGCAGTGTTTCCGGGACAGGGGAAACTGAAGCTTTCTTT.

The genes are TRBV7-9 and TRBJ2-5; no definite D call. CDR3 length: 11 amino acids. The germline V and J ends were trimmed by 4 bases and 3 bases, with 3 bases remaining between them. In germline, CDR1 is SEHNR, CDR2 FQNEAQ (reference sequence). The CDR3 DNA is TGTGCCAGCAGCTACGAAGAGACCCAGTACTTC. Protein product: CASSYEETQYF.

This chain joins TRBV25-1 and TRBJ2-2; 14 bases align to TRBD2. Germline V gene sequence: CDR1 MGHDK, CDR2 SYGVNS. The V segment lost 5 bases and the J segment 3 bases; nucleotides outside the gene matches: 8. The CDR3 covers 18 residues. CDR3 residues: CASSRGLAGVRYTGELFF. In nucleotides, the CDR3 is TGTGCCAGCAGTCGGGGACTAGCGGGAGTGAGGTACACCGGGGAGCTGTTTTTT.

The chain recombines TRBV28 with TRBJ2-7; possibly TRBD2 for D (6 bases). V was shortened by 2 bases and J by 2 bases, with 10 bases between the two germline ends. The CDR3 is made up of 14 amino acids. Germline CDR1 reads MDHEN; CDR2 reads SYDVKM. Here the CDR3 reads CASSLLEGTYEQYF. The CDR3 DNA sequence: TGTGCCAGCAGTTTACTGGAGGGGACCTACGAGCAGTACTTC.

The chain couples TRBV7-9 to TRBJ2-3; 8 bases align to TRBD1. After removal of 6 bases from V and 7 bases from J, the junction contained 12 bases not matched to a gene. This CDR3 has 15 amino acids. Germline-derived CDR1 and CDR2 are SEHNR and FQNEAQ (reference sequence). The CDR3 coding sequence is TGTGCCAGCAGTTATACACAGGGGGTTCTGAATACGCAGTATTTT. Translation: CASSYTQGVLNTQYF.

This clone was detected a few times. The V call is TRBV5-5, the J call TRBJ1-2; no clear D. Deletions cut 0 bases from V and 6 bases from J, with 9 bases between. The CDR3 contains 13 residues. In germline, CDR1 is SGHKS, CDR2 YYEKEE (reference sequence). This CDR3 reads CASSLVPRDGYTF. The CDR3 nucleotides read TGTGCCAGCAGCTTGGTGCCCCGGGATGGCTACACCTTC.

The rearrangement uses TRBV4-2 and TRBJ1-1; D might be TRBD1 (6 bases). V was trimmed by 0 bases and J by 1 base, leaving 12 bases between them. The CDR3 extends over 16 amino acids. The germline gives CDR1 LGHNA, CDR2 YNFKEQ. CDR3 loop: CASSQEGDRPNTEAFF. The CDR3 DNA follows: TGTGCCAGCAGCCAAGAGGGAGACAGGCCGAACACTGAAGCTTTCTTT.

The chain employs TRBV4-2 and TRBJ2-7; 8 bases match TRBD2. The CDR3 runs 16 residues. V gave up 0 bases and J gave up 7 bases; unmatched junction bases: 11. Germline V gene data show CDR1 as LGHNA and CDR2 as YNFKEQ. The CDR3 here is CASSQDGERELREQYF. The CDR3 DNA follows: TGTGCCAGCAGCCAAGACGGGGAGCGGGAGTTGCGAGAGCAGTACTTC.

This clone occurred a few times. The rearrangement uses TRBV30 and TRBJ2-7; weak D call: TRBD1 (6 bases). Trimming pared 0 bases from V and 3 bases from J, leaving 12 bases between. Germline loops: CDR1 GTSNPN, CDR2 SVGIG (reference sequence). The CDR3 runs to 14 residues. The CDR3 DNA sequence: TGTGCCTGGAGTGTCGGCGCAGGGGTCTACGAGCAGTACTTC. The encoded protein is CAWSVGAGVYEQYF.

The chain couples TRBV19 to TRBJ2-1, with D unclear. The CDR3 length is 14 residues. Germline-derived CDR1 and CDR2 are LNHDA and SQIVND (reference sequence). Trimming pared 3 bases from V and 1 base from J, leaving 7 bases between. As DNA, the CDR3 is TGTGCCAGTAGTATGAGGCATTCCTACAATGAGCAGTTCTTC. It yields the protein CASSMRHSYNEQFF.

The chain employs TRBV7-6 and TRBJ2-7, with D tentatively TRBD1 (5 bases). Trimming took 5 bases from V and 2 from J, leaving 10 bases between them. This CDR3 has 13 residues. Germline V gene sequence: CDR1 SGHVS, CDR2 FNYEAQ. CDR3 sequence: CASSPRTTYEQYF. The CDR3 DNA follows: TGTGCCAGCAGCCCAAGGACAACCTACGAGCAGTACTTC.